This T cell receptor (beta chain) was observed in a study of blood T cell repertoires in COVID-19. Study-wide background: The United States, Italy and Spain provided the acute and convalescent COVID-19 samples. PBMCs, B-cell-depleted T cells, or T cells were the source of the cDNA or gDNA that made up the material.

Only in-frame clones appear in the TCRdb table, and some are missing; sequencing was by immunoSEQ multiplex PCR. The data contain about 150,000 clones, around 84% of them singletons. The sample consisted of peripheral blood. The receptor was derived from a man older than 75 with acute or convalescent COVID-19.

CDR3 loop: CASRRGTGDNYGYTF. In nucleotides, the CDR3 is TGTGCCAGTAGAAGGGGGACAGGCGATAACTATGGCTACACCTTC. The V call is TRBV19, the J call TRBJ1-2; 8 bases match TRBD1. The CDR3 loop spans 15 amino acids. V shed 6 bases and J 1 base; nucleotides not matched to a gene: 7. Germline CDR1 and CDR2: LNHDA and SQIVND (reference sequence).